These T cell receptor beta chains were read from a single sample in a study of blood T cell repertoires in COVID-19. The table came from immunoSEQ multiplex PCR; TCRdb's copy has only in-frame clones and leaves some out. The sample comprises around 120,000 clones, 85% to 90% of which are singletons, and 32% rests with the top ten. The sequencing sample was made of peripheral blood. The origin of the receptors is a woman older than 75 with acute or convalescent COVID-19. Both conserved end residues are part of each CDR3. D genes are given only for firm matches. A row's size may be missing; if present it is once, few, many or a size class.

>TRBV6-5|.|TRBJ1-5|.
CASSYTGSNQPQHF
TGTGCCAGCAGTTATACAGGGTCCAATCAGCCCCAGCATTTT
>TRBV2|.|TRBJ1-1|TRBD1
CASRRGTGVMNTEAFF
TGTGCCAGCAGAAGAGGGACAGGGGTAATGAACACTGAAGCTTTCTTT
>TRBV11-1|.|TRBJ2-5|TRBD1
CASSSSEGQGETQYF
TGTGCCAGCAGCTCCTCGGAGGGACAGGGAGAGACCCAGTACTTC
>TRBV19|.|TRBJ2-5|TRBD1
CASSALGQQQETQYF
TGTGCCAGTAGTGCCCTGGGACAGCAACAAGAGACCCAGTACTTC
>TRBV2|.|TRBJ1-2|.
CASSEDRVGGYTF
TGTGCCAGCAGTGAAGACAGGGTTGGCGGCTACACCTTC
>TRBV30|.|TRBJ1-1|.
CAWSRQENTEAFF
TGTGCCTGGAGTAGGCAGGAGAACACTGAAGCTTTCTTT
>TRBV30|.|TRBJ2-5|TRBD2
CAGAYGGAETQYF
TGTGCCGGCGCTTACGGGGGGGCAGAGACCCAGTACTTC
>TRBV29-1|.|TRBJ2-2|TRBD2
CSAAGDTGELFF
TGCAGCGCCGCGGGGGACACCGGGGAGCTGTTTTTT
>TRBV7-9|.|TRBJ2-3|.
CASSLGLADTQYF
TGTGCCAGCAGCTTAGGACTAGCAGATACGCAGTATTTT
>TRBV2|.|TRBJ2-5|.
CASSGGGARETQYF
TGTGCCAGCAGTGGGGGGGGCGCACGAGAGACCCAGTACTTC
>TRBV5-1|.|TRBJ1-3|.
CASSFQGLSGNTIYF
TGCGCCAGCAGCTTTCAGGGCCTCTCTGGAAACACCATATATTTT
>TRBV5-4|once|TRBJ2-1|.
CASSFAYRPPPNSREQFF
TGTGCCAGCAGCTTCGCCTACAGGCCCCCCCCTAACAGTCGTGAGCAGTTCTTC
>TRBV7-9|.|TRBJ1-4|TRBD1
CASSPGQGREKLFF
TGTGCCAGCAGCCCGGGACAGGGTCGGGAAAAACTGTTTTTT
>TRBV7-2|.|TRBJ2-3|TRBD2
CASSLEGPGLAGQDTQYF
TGTGCCAGCAGCTTAGAGGGGCCGGGACTAGCGGGACAAGATACGCAGTATTTT
>TRBV6-4|.|TRBJ1-2|TRBD1
CASRPGQVLWLFYTF
TGTGCCAGCAGGCCCGGACAGGTTCTATGGCTTTTCTACACCTTC
>TRBV5-4|once|TRBJ1-2|.
CASSLGQVGYTF
TGTGCCAGCAGCTTGGGACAAGTAGGCTACACCTTC
>TRBV15|.|TRBJ1-6|.
CATSREVAGTLHF
TGTGCCACCAGCAGAGAGGTCGCAGGGACCCTCCACTTT
>TRBV4-1|.|TRBJ2-3|.
CASSQDHQGFTSTDTQYF
TGCGCCAGCAGCCAAGATCATCAGGGGTTCACTAGCACAGATACGCAGTATTTT
>TRBV11-2|.|TRBJ1-4|TRBD1
CASSLVATGSNEKLFF
TGTGCCAGCAGCTTAGTCGCGACAGGGAGCAATGAAAAACTGTTTTTT
>TRBV15|.|TRBJ1-4|.
CATSLDSATNEKLFF
TGTGCCACCAGTCTGGACAGTGCAACTAATGAAAAACTGTTTTTT
>TRBV6-2/TRBV6-3|.|TRBJ2-7|.
CASSYGLAYEQYF
TGTGCCAGCAGTTACGGACTTGCCTACGAGCAGTACTTC
>TRBV6-5|.|TRBJ1-1|TRBD1
CASRQGGPTEAFF
TGTGCCAGCAGACAGGGGGGGCCGACTGAAGCTTTCTTT